The clone carrying this T cell receptor (beta chain) came up a few times. Antigen: not known. This entry belongs to a study of human T cells and chemical hapten exposure. Across the study: Donors were sensitized with 2% DPC on the upper inner arm. Study-wide findings and caveats: TCRs exceeding 1 in 1000 frequency stayed unchanged with DPC sensitization.

One entry per CDR3 protein results from TCRdb running MiXCR on the RACE reads. There are 180,000 or so distinct CDR3 sequences in the sample; about 14% occur only once, and approximately 1.5% lies in the top ten. The time point is: patch test 1, 2 weeks after DPC sensitization. The treatment denotes: therapeutic diphenylcyclopropenone sensitization with weekly scalp DPC. The sequence was collected from a woman in her 30s with alopecia areata. Some clones in this sample may be carry-over from other donors' samples. The sequenced sample was whole blood, obtained in connection with sensitization to the hapten diphenylcyclopropenone (DPC).

The DNA for the CDR3 is TGCGCCATAGCGGGAGGAAACTCTGGGGCCAACGTCCTGACTTTC. It specifies CAIAGGNSGANVLTF. The chain links TRBV10-2 to TRBJ2-6; 10 bases are a match to TRBD2. The trim removed 10 bases at V and 0 bases at J, leaving 3 bases unmatched. The CDR3 has 15 amino acids. Germline CDR1 is WSHSY and CDR2 is SAAADI.